One sample yielded the 2 T cell receptor beta chains listed below, sequenced in a study of vaccination and CD4 T cells after COVID-19. No cognate antigen is known for these TCRs. Treatment reported: 10-day PBMC culture with coronavirus spike peptide pools or control peptides (ViraFEST assay). Gathered ahead of the COVID-19 pandemic (2011-2018) were the CD4+ T cells of the unexposed donor. An Oncomine TCR Beta short-read assay was used to sequence the DNA from cultured CD4+ T cells. From the PCR reads, TCRdb called clonotypes with MiXCR, one entry per CDR3 protein. The sample holds under 7,000 distinct CDR3 sequences, about 40% seen once. Sequencing was carried out using CD4+ T cells from blood, cultured in vitro. The receptors shown here come from a human donor in good health.

The chain recombines TRBV6-1 with TRBJ1-2, with D possibly being TRBD1 (6 bases). Trimming took 6 bases from V and 3 from J, leaving 14 bases between them. The CDR3 length is 14 residues. Looked up from germline, CDR1 is MNHNS and CDR2 is SASEGT. The CDR3 region is CASSRDRFDYGYTF. The CDR3 region has the DNA TGTGCCAGCAGCCGCGACAGGTTTGACTATGGCTACACCTTC.

This clonotype was counted a few times. This chain connects TRBV14 to TRBJ1-2; 7 bases match TRBD1. V lost 4 bases to trimming and J lost 5 bases; unmatched junction nucleotides: 1. The germline V gene encodes CDR1 SGHDN and CDR2 FVKESK. The CDR3 spans 12 residues. CDR3 residues: CASSPTGYGYTF. Written as DNA, the CDR3 is TGTGCCAGCAGCCCGACAGGGTATGGCTACACCTTC. The whole variable domain, remainder taken from reference TRBV14 and TRBJ1-2, is EAGVTQFPSHSVIEKGQTVTLRCDPISGHDNLYWYRRVMGKEIKFLLHFVKESKQDESGMPNNRFLAERTGGTYSTLKVQPAELEDSGVYFCASSPTGYGYTFGSGTRLTVV.